This T cell receptor beta chain was profiled in a study of T cells expressing NK-cell markers. About the research overall: TCR beta repertoires came from sorted CD3+CD56+NKG2C+, CD3+CD56+NKG2C- and CD3+CD56-NKG2C+ T cells. Seropositivity for HCMV was found in most of the eight sequenced donors, with one seronegative.

Regarding this clonotype: Its antigen is currently unknown.

General study findings and limits: Top CD8+ clonotypes included the dominant CD3+CD56+NKG2C+ clonotypes in five to seven donors.

Template switching by 5'RACE with UMIs generated the TCR beta cDNA. Following a re-call of the 5' RACE reads, TCRdb has one entry per CDR3 protein and lacks DNA. The table counts roughly 110,000 distinct CDR3 sequences; less than 20% lies in the top ten. The sample was blood T cells: a sorted CD56 or NKG2C T cell subset, CD4+ or CD8+ T cells, or bulk PBMC T cells (not recorded which). This sequence originates from a woman between 18 and 75 years old in good health.

The CDR3 region is CASRQGQNTEAFF. The chain carries TRBV7-9 and TRBJ1-1. This CDR3 is built from 13 residues. Per the germline V gene, CDR1 is SEHNR and CDR2 is FQNEAQ (reference sequence).